The rows below give T cell receptor beta chains drawn from one sample of a study of T-cell memory formation after mild COVID-19. TCRdb re-called the 5' RACE reads with MiXCR, one entry per CDR3 protein. The sample consists of around 450,000 distinct CDR3 sequences, roughly 26% of them appearing once. Input material: PBMCs or a T cell subset sorted from them (not recorded which). These receptors all come from an adult woman who had mild COVID-19 (a few samples of this study predate the infection). Cell type and time point are not known. Each CDR3 is given with its conserved first and last residue. Fields, in order: V gene, J gene, D gene, clone size, CDR3 DNA, CDR3 protein. D genes are given only for firm matches. Expanded clones get a size class; other rows say once, few or many, or leave the size out.

>TRBV5-1|TRBJ2-6|NA|NA
TGCGCCAGCAGCGAGGGACGCTCTGGGGCCAACGTCCTGACTTTC
CASSEGRSGANVLTF
>TRBV7-9|TRBJ2-1|TRBD2|few
TGTGCCAGCAGCTTAGAAGGGGCTCTAGCGGGAGTCCACAATGAGCAGTTCTTC
CASSLEGALAGVHNEQFF
>TRBV18|TRBJ1-6|NA|few
TGTGCCAGCTCACTTAGGGAGGGGACCTCACCCCTCCACTTT
CASSLREGTSPLHF
>TRBV15|TRBJ1-1|NA|NA
TGTGCCACCAGCAGCCCAGGTATGGGCCCGAACACTGAAGCTTTCTTT
CATSSPGMGPNTEAFF
>TRBV10-1|TRBJ1-1|TRBD1|NA
TGCGCCAGCAGTCAAAGGGCTGGACAGGGAGAGTTTCGTGAGGCTTTCTTT
CASSQRAGQGEFREAFF
>TRBV20-1|TRBJ2-3|NA|NA
TGCAGTGCCTCGGGACTCAACACAGATACGCAGTATTTT
CSASGLNTDTQYF
>TRBV29-1|TRBJ2-1|NA|NA
TGCAGCGTCCCAGGGACGAGCTCCTACAATGAGCAGTTCTTC
CSVPGTSSYNEQFF
>TRBV3-1|TRBJ2-7|TRBD1|NA
TGTGCCAGCAGCCATCCCTCCGGGACAGGGTCGGACGAGCAGTACTTC
CASSHPSGTGSDEQYF
>TRBV7-9|TRBJ2-3|TRBD2|NA
TGTGCCAGCAGCTCCCGTGGGCGGGGGGCAGGAGATACGCAGTATTTT
CASSSRGRGAGDTQYF
>TRBV11-2|TRBJ2-7|NA|NA
TGTGCCAGCAGCCACCGGACGGCGCAGTACTTC
CASSHRTAQYF
>TRBV2|TRBJ1-5|NA|NA
TGTGCCAGCAGTGAATTCCCGGGGTTCAATCAGCCCCAGCATTTT
CASSEFPGFNQPQHF
>TRBV20-1|TRBJ1-1|NA|few
TGCAGTGCTAGTTCCCAATCGGACCCCCTCGGAAGAGCTTTCTTT
CSASSQSDPLGRAFF
>TRBV7-2|TRBJ2-1|NA|NA
TGTGCCAGCAGCGCTCGAGGGCCCTCCGGGGCCGAGCAGTTCTTC
CASSARGPSGAEQFF
>TRBV6-5|TRBJ1-1|NA|NA
TGTGCCAGCAGTTACTCGAACATCGCGGGGGCGCGGACTGAAGCTTTCTTT
CASSYSNIAGARTEAFF
>TRBV7-3|TRBJ1-2|NA|few
TGTGCCAGCAGCCCACTCCCGGGAGCGGCCATGAACTATGGCTACACCTTC
CASSPLPGAAMNYGYTF
>TRBV7-9|TRBJ2-5|NA|NA
TGTGCCAGCAGCCCGGGAAGTTGGGAAGAGACCCAGTACTTC
CASSPGSWEETQYF